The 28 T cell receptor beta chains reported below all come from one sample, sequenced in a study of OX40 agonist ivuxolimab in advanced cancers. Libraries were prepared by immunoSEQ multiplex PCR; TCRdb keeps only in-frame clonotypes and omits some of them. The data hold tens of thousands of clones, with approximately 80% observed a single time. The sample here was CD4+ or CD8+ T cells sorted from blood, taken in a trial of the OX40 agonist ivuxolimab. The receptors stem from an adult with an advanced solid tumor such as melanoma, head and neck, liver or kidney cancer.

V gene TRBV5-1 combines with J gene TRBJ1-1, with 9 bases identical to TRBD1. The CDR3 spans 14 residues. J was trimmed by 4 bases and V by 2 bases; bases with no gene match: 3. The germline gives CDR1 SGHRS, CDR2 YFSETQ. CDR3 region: CASSFGTGFTEAFF. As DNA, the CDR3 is TGCGCCAGCAGCTTCGGGACAGGGTTCACTGAAGCTTTCTTT.

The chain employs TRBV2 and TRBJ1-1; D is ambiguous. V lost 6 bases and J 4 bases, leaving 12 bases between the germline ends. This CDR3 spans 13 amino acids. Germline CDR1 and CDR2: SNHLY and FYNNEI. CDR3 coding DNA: TGTGCCAGCAGCGCCGCTGCCGCCACTGAAGCTTTCTTT. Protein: CASSAAAATEAFF.

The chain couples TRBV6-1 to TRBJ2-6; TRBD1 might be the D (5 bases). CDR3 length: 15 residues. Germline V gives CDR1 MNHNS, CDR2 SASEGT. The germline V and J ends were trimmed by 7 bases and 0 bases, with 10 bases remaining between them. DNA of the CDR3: TGTGCCAGCATAAGACAGAGCTCTGGGGCCAACGTCCTGACTTTC. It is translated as CASIRQSSGANVLTF.

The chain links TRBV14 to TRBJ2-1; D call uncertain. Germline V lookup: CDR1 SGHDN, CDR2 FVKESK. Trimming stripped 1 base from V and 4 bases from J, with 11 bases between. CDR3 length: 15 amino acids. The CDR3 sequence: CASSQVPGSYNEQFF. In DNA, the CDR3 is TGTGCCAGCAGCCAAGTTCCGGGTTCTTACAATGAGCAGTTCTTC. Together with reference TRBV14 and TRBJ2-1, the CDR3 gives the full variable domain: EAGVTQFPSHSVIEKGQTVTLRCDPISGHDNLYWYRRVMGKEIKFLLHFVKESKQDESGMPNNRFLAERTGGTYSTLKVQPAELEDSGVYFCASSQVPGSYNEQFFGPGTRLTVL.

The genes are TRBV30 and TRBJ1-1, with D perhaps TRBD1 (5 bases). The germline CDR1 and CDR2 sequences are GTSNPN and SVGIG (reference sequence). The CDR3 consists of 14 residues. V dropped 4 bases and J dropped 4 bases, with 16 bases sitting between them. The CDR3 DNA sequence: TGTGCCTGGACCAACCCGGACAAGGGCACTGAAGCTTTCTTT. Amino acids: CAWTNPDKGTEAFF.

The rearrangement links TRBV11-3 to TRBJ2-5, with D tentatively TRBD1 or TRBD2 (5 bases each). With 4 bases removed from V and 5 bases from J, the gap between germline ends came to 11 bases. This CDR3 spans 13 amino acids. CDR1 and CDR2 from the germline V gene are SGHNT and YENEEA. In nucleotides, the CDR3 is TGTGCCAGCAGCTCGGGACCTGGGGAGACCCAGTACTTC. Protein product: CASSSGPGETQYF.

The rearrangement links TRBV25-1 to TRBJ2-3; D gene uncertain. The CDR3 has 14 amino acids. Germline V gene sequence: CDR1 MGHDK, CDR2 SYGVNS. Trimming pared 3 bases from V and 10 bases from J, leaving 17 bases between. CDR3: CASSEHGTSSAQYF. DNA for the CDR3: TGTGCCAGCAGTGAGCACGGAACCTCGAGTGCGCAGTATTTT. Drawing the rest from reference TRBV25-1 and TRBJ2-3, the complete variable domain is EADIYQTPRYLVIGTGKKITLECSQTMGHDKMYWYQQDPGMELHLIHYSYGVNSTEKGDLSSESTVSRIRTEHFPLTLESARPSHTSQYLCASSEHGTSSAQYFGPGTRLTVL.

The CDR3 region is CASTEITGELFF. For the CDR3, the DNA is TGTGCCAGTACGGAGATCACCGGGGAGCTGTTTTTT. This chain connects TRBV2 to TRBJ2-2; D gene ambiguous. Trimming cost V 9 bases and J 4 bases, with 9 bases left between them. This CDR3 has 12 amino acids. The germline CDR1 and CDR2 sequences are SNHLY and FYNNEI.

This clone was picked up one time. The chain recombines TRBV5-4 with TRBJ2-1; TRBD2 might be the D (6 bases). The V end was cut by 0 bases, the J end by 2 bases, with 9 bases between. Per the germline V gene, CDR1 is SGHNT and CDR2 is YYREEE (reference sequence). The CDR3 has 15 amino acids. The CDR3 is CASSLGAGTYNEQFF. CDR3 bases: TGTGCCAGCAGCTTGGGGGCGGGAACCTACAATGAGCAGTTCTTC.

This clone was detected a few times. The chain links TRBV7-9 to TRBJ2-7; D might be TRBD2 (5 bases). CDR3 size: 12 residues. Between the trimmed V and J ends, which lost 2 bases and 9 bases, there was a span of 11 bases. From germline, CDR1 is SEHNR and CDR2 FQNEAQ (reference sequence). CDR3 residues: CASSLISAGQYF. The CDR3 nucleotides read TGTGCCAGCAGCTTAATATCGGCGGGGCAGTACTTC.

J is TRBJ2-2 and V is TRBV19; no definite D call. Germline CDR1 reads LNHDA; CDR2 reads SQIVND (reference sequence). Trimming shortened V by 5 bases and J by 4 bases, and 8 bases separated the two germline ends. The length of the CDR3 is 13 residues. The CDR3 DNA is TGTGCCAGTAGTCAGGTCGGCACCGGGGAGCTGTTTTTT. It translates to CASSQVGTGELFF.

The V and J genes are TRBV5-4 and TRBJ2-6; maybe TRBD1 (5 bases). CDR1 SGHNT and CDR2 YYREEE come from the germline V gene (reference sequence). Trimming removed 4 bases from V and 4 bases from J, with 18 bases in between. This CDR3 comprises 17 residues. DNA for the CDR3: TGTGCCAGCAGCGGAAGCAACTCAGGGTCCGGGGCCAACGTCCTGACTTTC. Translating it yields CASSGSNSGSGANVLTF.

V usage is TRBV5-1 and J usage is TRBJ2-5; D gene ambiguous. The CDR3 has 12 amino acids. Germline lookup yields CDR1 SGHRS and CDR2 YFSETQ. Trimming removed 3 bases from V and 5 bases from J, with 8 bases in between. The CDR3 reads CASSSEVETQYF. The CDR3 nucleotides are TGCGCCAGCAGCTCCGAGGTCGAGACCCAGTACTTC.

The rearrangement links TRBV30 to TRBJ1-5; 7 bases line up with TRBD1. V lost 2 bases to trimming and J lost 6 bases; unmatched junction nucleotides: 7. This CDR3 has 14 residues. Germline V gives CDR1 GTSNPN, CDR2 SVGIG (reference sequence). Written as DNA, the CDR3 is TGTGCCTGGAGTATGGGACAGTTGGCTCAGCCCCAGCATTTT. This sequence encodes CAWSMGQLAQPQHF.

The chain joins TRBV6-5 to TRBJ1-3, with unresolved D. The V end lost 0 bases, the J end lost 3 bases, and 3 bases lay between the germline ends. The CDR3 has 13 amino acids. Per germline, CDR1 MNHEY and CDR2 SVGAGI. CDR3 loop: CASSYSFGNTIYF. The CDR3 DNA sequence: TGTGCCAGCAGTTACTCGTTTGGAAACACCATATATTTT.

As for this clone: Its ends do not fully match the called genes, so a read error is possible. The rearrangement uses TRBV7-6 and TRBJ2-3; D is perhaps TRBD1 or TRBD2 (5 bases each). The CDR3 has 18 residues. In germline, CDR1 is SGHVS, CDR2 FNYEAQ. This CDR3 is CASSPSDSVARGTDTQYF. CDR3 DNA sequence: TGTGCCAGCAGCCCGAGCGATTCGGTAGCCCGGGGCACTGATACGCAGTATTTT.

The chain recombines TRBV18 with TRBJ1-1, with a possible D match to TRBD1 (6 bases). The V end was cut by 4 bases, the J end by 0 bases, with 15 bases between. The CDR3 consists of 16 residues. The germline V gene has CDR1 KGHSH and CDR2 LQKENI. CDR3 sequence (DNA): TGTGCCAGCTCACTTACACAGGGTTACATGAACACTGAAGCTTTCTTT. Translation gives CASSLTQGYMNTEAFF.

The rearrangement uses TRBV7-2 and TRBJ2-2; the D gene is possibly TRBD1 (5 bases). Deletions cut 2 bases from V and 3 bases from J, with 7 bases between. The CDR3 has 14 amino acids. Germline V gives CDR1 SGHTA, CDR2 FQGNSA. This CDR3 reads CASSLQGYTGELFF. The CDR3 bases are TGTGCCAGCAGCTTACAGGGCTACACCGGGGAGCTGTTTTTT.

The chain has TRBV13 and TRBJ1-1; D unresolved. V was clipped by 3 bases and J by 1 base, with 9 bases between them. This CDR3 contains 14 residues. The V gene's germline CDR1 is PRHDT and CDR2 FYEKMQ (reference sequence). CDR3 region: CASSFERRNTEAFF. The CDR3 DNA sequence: TGTGCCAGCAGCTTTGAAAGGAGGAACACTGAAGCTTTCTTT.

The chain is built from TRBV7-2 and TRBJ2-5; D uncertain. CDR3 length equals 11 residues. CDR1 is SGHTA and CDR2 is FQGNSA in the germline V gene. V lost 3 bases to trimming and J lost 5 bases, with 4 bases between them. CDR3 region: CASSFWETQYF. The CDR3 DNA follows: TGTGCCAGCAGCTTTTGGGAGACCCAGTACTTC.

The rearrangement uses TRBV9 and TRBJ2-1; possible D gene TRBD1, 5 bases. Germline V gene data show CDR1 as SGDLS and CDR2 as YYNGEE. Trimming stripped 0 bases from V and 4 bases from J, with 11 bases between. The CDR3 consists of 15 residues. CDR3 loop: CASSVASKGYNEQFF. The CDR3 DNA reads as TGTGCCAGCAGCGTAGCATCTAAGGGGTACAATGAGCAGTTCTTC.

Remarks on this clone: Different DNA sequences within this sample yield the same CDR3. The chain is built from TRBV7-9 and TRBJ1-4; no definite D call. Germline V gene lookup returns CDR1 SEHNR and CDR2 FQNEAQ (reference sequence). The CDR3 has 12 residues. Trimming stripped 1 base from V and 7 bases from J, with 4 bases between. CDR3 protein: CASSLGGEKLFF. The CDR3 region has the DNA TGTGCCAGCAGCTTAGGTGGTGAAAAACTGTTTTTT.

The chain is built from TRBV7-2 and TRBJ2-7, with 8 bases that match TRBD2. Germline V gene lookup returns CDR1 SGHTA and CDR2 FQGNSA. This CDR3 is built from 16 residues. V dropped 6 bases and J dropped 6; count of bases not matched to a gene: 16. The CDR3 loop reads CASSLFGLAGSSEQYF. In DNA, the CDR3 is TGTGCCAGCAGTTTATTCGGACTAGCAGGATCTTCCGAGCAGTACTTC.

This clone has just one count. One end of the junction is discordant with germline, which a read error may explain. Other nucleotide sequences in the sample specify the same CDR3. The CDR3 nucleotides are TGTGCTAGTAGTATAGTATTTGTTCCAGCCTCTCCTGGAAACACCATATATTTT. It codes for CASSIVFVPASPGNTIYF. The V and J genes are TRBV19 and TRBJ1-3; no firm D call. The germline V gene has CDR1 LNHDA and CDR2 SQIVND (reference sequence). The CDR3 has 18 amino acids. The full variable domain, rest sourced from reference TRBV19 and TRBJ1-3, is DGGITQSPKYLFRKEGQNVTLSCEQNLNHDAMYWYRQDPGQGLRLIYYSQIVNDFQKGDIAEGYSVSREKKESFPLTVTSAQKNPTAFYLCASSIVFVPASPGNTIYFGEGSWLTVV.

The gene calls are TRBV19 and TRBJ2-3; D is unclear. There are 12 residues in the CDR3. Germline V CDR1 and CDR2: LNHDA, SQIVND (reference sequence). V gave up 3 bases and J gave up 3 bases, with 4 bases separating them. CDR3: CASSMGTDTQYF. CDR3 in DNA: TGTGCCAGTAGTATGGGAACAGATACGCAGTATTTT. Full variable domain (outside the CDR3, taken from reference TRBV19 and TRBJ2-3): DGGITQSPKYLFRKEGQNVTLSCEQNLNHDAMYWYRQDPGQGLRLIYYSQIVNDFQKGDIAEGYSVSREKKESFPLTVTSAQKNPTAFYLCASSMGTDTQYFGPGTRLTVL.

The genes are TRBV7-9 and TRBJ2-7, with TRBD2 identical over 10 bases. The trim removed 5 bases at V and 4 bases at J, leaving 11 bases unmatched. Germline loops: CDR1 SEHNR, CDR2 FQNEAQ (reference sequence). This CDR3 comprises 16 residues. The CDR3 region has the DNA TGTGCCAGCAGCAATCTCTTGGTAGCGGGAGGATACGAGCAGTACTTC. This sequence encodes CASSNLLVAGGYEQYF.

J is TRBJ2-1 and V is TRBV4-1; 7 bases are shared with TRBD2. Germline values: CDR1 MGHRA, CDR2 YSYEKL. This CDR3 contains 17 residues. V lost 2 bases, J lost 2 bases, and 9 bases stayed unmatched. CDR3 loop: CASSQPPLAVAYNEQFF. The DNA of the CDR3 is TGCGCCAGCAGCCAACCTCCGCTAGCGGTAGCCTACAATGAGCAGTTCTTC.

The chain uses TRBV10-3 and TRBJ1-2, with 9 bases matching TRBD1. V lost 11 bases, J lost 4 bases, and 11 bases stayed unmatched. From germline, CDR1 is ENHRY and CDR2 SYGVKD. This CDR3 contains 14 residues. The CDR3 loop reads CAAGGDRDFYGYTF. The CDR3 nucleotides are TGTGCCGCGGGGGGGGACAGGGACTTCTATGGCTACACCTTC.